This passage covers 17 T cell receptor beta chains from one sample sequenced in a study of technical replicates of blood from a handful of donors. Profiled with immunoSEQ multiplex PCR; TCRdb holds only in-frame clones, not every one. This table holds about 57,000 clones, 80% to 95% found once. Source material: PBMCs. Receptor source: a human donor in good health. Some clones in this sample may be carry-over from other donors' samples.

The chain is built from TRBV4-3 and TRBJ2-1, with a tentative D call TRBD2 (5 bases). Germline V CDR1 and CDR2: LGHNA, YSLEER. The V end was cut by 0 bases, the J end by 4 bases, with 10 bases between. The CDR3 loop spans 15 amino acids. The CDR3 coding sequence is TGCGCCAGCAGCCAAGAGGTCCTAGCTTACAATGAGCAGTTCTTC. It translates to CASSQEVLAYNEQFF.

The chain couples TRBV27 to TRBJ2-7, with a tentative D call TRBD1 (6 bases). This CDR3 region has 13 residues. CDR1 MNHEY and CDR2 SMNVEV come from the germline V gene (reference sequence). V lost 6 bases and J lost 1, with 10 bases in between. The CDR3 DNA sequence: TGTGCCAGCAGCCCACAGGGTTCCTACGAGCAGTACTTC. Protein product: CASSPQGSYEQYF.

The chain has TRBV27 and TRBJ1-5; perhaps TRBD1 as D (5 bases). Germline V gene data show CDR1 as MNHEY and CDR2 as SMNVEV (reference sequence). V was trimmed by 7 bases and J by 4 bases, leaving 17 bases between them. The CDR3 runs 15 residues. The CDR3 protein is CASTPSYAGNQPQHF. As DNA, the CDR3 is TGTGCCAGCACCCCGTCCTACGCAGGGAATCAGCCCCAGCATTTT.

The chain couples TRBV7-6 to TRBJ2-5, with no clear D. Germline lookup yields CDR1 SGHVS and CDR2 FNYEAQ. Between the trimmed V and J ends, which lost 5 bases and 4 bases, there was a span of 8 bases. The CDR3 covers 12 residues. This CDR3 is CASSGRVETQYF. The CDR3 DNA reads TGTGCCAGCAGCGGTCGCGTAGAGACCCAGTACTTC.

In DNA, the CDR3 is TGTGCCAGCAGCCCAAAGGGGGACAGGGGTCAGCCCCAGCATTTT. It codes for CASSPKGDRGQPQHF. The genes are TRBV7-2 and TRBJ1-5; 10 bases fit TRBD1. Germline-derived CDR1 and CDR2 are SGHTA and FQGNSA. V lost 5 bases, J lost 6 bases, and 7 bases stayed unmatched. The CDR3 covers 15 residues. The variable domain in full, completed from reference TRBV7-2 and TRBJ1-5, reads GAGVSQSPSNKVTEKGKDVELRCDPISGHTALYWYRQSLGQGLEFLIYFQGNSAPDKSGLPSDRFSAERTGGSVSTLTIQRTQQEDSAVYLCASSPKGDRGQPQHFGDGTRLSIL.

This sequence joins TRBV4-2 and TRBJ2-1, with TRBD1 matching over 8 bases. The V gene's germline CDR1 is LGHNA and CDR2 YNFKEQ. This CDR3 contains 17 residues. V was pared by 0 bases and J by 7 bases, with 11 bases of the junction left unmatched. CDR3 in amino acids: CASSQESLSGGGNEQFF. DNA of the CDR3: TGTGCCAGCAGCCAAGAATCACTCTCAGGGGGCGGGAATGAGCAGTTCTTC.

This chain uses TRBV11-2 with TRBJ1-2; 8 nucleotides agree with TRBD1. The CDR3 sequence is 18 residues long. With 6 bases clipped from V and 8 bases from J, the junction kept 23 bases outside the gene matches. Germline-derived CDR1 and CDR2 are SGHAT and FQNNGV. The CDR3 reads CASSPTFKLRGQAWGYTF. CDR3 DNA sequence: TGTGCCAGCAGTCCCACTTTTAAGTTAAGGGGACAGGCCTGGGGCTACACCTTC.

J is TRBJ1-3 and V is TRBV9; D is unclear. Germline CDR1 is SGDLS and CDR2 is YYNGEE. The CDR3 length is 14 residues. The germline V and J ends were trimmed by 0 bases and 2 bases, with 6 bases remaining between them. CDR3 sequence (DNA): TGTGCCAGCAGCGTAGCCAGTACTGGAAACACCATATATTTT. It codes for CASSVASTGNTIYF.

The chain joins TRBV6-5 to TRBJ1-6, with D possibly TRBD1 on 5 matching bases. Germline V gene lookup returns CDR1 MNHEY and CDR2 SVGAGI. The CDR3 loop spans 14 amino acids. V lost 0 bases and J lost 9, with 9 bases in between. For the CDR3, the DNA is TGTGCCAGCAGTTACTCGACGGGGGGTTCACCCCTCCACTTT. Amino acid sequence: CASSYSTGGSPLHF.

The J gene is TRBJ2-7, the V gene TRBV10-1; TRBD2 agrees at 11 bases. The CDR3 totals 17 residues. V lost 6 bases to trimming and J lost 0 bases; unmatched junction nucleotides: 10. The germline V gene has CDR1 WNHNN and CDR2 SYGVQD (reference sequence). This CDR3 reads CASRTYVLAGVSYEQYF. CDR3 DNA sequence: TGCGCCAGCAGAACATACGTACTAGCGGGGGTCTCCTACGAGCAGTACTTC.

The CDR3 nucleotides are TGTGCCAGCAGCTCCCTCACACTCGGGAAGGGAGGTGGAAACACCATATATTTT. As protein: CASSSLTLGKGGGNTIYF. The chain employs TRBV5-6 and TRBJ1-3; D not resolved. Trimming pared 3 bases from V and 3 bases from J, leaving 22 bases between. Germline CDR1 is SGHDT and CDR2 is YYEEEE. The CDR3 spans 18 residues.

This clone has just one count. As DNA, the CDR3 is TGTGCCACCAGCAGAGTGATTTTGGCGGGGTACACAGATACGCAGTATTTT. Amino acid sequence: CATSRVILAGYTDTQYF. This chain connects TRBV15 to TRBJ2-3; D possibly corresponds to TRBD2 (6 bases). Germline V lookup: CDR1 LNHNV, CDR2 YYDKDF (reference sequence). The CDR3 runs 17 residues. V gave up 1 base and J gave up 2 bases, with 16 bases separating them. Looking up the rest from reference TRBV15 and TRBJ2-3 gives the full variable domain: DAMVIQNPRYQVTQFGKPVTLSCSQTLNHNVMYWYQQKSSQAPKLLFHYYDKDFNNEADTPDNFQSRRPNTSFCFLDIRSPGLGDTAMYLCATSRVILAGYTDTQYFGPGTRLTVL.

This clone is judged medium-sized. This chain uses TRBV9 with TRBJ1-2; D possibly corresponds to TRBD1 (6 bases). Trimming pared 3 bases from V and 0 bases from J, leaving 12 bases between. The CDR3 sequence is 15 residues long. Looked up from germline, CDR1 is SGDLS and CDR2 is YYNGEE. DNA of the CDR3: TGTGCCAGCAGCGAAACAGGGTTAGCTAACTATGGCTACACCTTC. It yields the protein CASSETGLANYGYTF.

The chain has TRBV2 and TRBJ1-2; possibly TRBD1 for D (5 bases). Trimming cost V 8 bases and J 7 bases, with 8 bases left between them. CDR3 length: 10 amino acids. The germline CDR1 and CDR2 sequences are SNHLY and FYNNEI. The CDR3 DNA reads as TGTGCCAGCGGACAAGGTGGCTACACCTTC. It yields the protein CASGQGGYTF. Combining the CDR3 with reference TRBV2 and TRBJ1-2 gives the whole variable domain EPEVTQTPSHQVTQMGQEVILRCVPISNHLYFYWYRQILGQKVEFLVSFYNNEISEKSEIFDDQFSVERPDGSNFTLKIRSTKLEDSAMYFCASGQGGYTFGSGTRLTVV.

CDR3 DNA: TGTGCCAGCAGCGTCGGACAGGGGGCCATCGGGGAGCTGTTTTTT. This codes for CASSVGQGAIGELFF. The V gene is TRBV9, the J gene TRBJ2-2; TRBD1 agrees at 11 bases. CDR3 length: 15 residues. Looked up from germline, CDR1 is SGDLS and CDR2 is YYNGEE. V lost 2 bases to trimming and J lost 7 bases; unmatched junction nucleotides: 4.

This chain joins TRBV29-1 and TRBJ1-1; D remains ambiguous. Germline V gives CDR1 SQVTM, CDR2 ANQGSEA. The CDR3 totals 16 residues. V lost 0 bases and J lost 1, with 15 bases in between. CDR3 residues: CSVEDLGETGNTEAFF. The CDR3 bases are TGCAGCGTTGAAGATCTGGGTGAGACTGGGAACACTGAAGCTTTCTTT.

This rearrangement joins TRBV19 to TRBJ1-5, with TRBD1 matching 7 bases. CDR1 LNHDA and CDR2 SQIVND come from the germline V gene (reference sequence). V gave up 1 base and J gave up 2 bases; unmatched junction bases: 5. CDR3 length equals 16 residues. The CDR3 loop reads CASSIAQGSGNQPQHF. CDR3 bases: TGTGCCAGTAGTATAGCACAGGGGAGCGGCAATCAGCCCCAGCATTTT.